The 18 T cell receptor beta chains below all came from one sample that was sequenced in a study of cytomegalovirus exposure and HLA in healthy donors. PCR involved 60 Vbeta and 13 Jbeta primers. The protocol was immunoSEQ multiplex PCR, while the TCRdb copy is restricted to in-frame clones and leaves out a portion. The sample lists more than 100,000 clones, approximately 10% seen once, with 6% to 7.5% in the top ten. Material for sequencing was PBMCs. These receptors originate from a woman between 40 and 55 years old in good health and CMV-seropositive.

This clone showed up just a few times. J is TRBJ1-4 and V is TRBV2, with 9 positions matching TRBD1. V lost 6 bases to trimming and J lost 4 bases; unmatched junction nucleotides: 6. The CDR3 has 15 residues. Germline V CDR1 and CDR2: SNHLY, FYNNEI. The CDR3 region is CASSQGDRDNEKLFF. The CDR3 nucleotides read TGTGCCAGCAGCCAAGGGGACAGGGATAATGAAAAACTGTTTTTT.

V gene TRBV7-2 combines with J gene TRBJ1-3; no reliable D call. Germline CDR1 and CDR2: SGHTA and FQGNSA. The CDR3 is 16 amino acids. V was clipped by 5 bases and J by 9 bases, with 23 bases between them. The CDR3 loop is CASSPGAGIGGGTIYF. Written as DNA, the CDR3 is TGTGCCAGCAGCCCTGGCGCGGGGATAGGAGGTGGCACCATATATTTT.

This clone has only a few counts. The chain couples TRBV4-3 to TRBJ1-1, with 8 bases that match TRBD1. From germline, CDR1 is LGHNA and CDR2 YSLEER. This CDR3 comprises 15 residues. V shed 2 bases, J shed 1 base, and the junction held 3 bases outside the gene matches. Written as DNA, the CDR3 is TGCGCCAGCAGCCAACCCGGGACAGGGAACACTGAAGCTTTCTTT. Translated: CASSQPGTGNTEAFF.

This clone came up a few times. Compared with germline, one end of the junction differs, possibly owing to a read error. The CDR3 sequence is CASSLPPRQGSYGHTF. The CDR3 bases are TGTGCCAGCAGCTTACCCCCCAGACAGGGTAGCTATGGCCACACCTTC. The J gene is TRBJ1-2, the V gene TRBV7-9, with 7 bases identical to TRBD1. Germline CDR1 reads SEHNR; CDR2 reads FQNEAQ (reference sequence). This CDR3 comprises 16 residues.

The chain is built from TRBV29-1 and TRBJ2-1; the match to TRBD2 covers 9 bases. Germline CDR1 SQVTM, CDR2 ANQGSEA. Unmatched junction bases numbered 13, after V lost 4 bases and J lost 9 bases. This CDR3 is built from 15 residues. CDR3 bases: TGCAGCGTTGTCGGCCCTAGCGGGGAAGTTACTGAGCAGTTCTTC. Translation gives CSVVGPSGEVTEQFF.

This clone was observed a handful of times. A junction end diverges from the germline sequence, so it may reflect a read error. The chain couples TRBV5-1 to TRBJ2-3; 12 positions match TRBD2. The CDR3 is 15 amino acids. Germline V gene lookup returns CDR1 SGHRS and CDR2 YFSETQ. The CDR3 DNA sequence: TGCGCCAGCAGCGAACCTAGCGGGGGGGCAGATAAGCAGTATTTT. It specifies CASSEPSGGADKQYF.

This clone has at least ten counts. The chain is built from TRBV19 and TRBJ1-3; D ambiguous. CDR1 LNHDA and CDR2 SQIVND come from the germline V gene (reference sequence). V shed 5 bases and J shed 0 bases, with 17 bases lying between them. This CDR3 is built from 17 residues. In DNA form, the CDR3 reads TGTGCCAGTAGTTTAATATGGCATCAGGACTCTGGAAACACCATATATTTT. This sequence encodes CASSLIWHQDSGNTIYF. Using reference TRBV19 and TRBJ1-3 for the parts outside the CDR3, the full variable domain is DGGITQSPKYLFRKEGQNVTLSCEQNLNHDAMYWYRQDPGQGLRLIYYSQIVNDFQKGDIAEGYSVSREKKESFPLTVTSAQKNPTAFYLCASSLIWHQDSGNTIYFGEGSWLTVV.

This clone came up a few times. V and J are TRBV4-1 and TRBJ1-2; D may be TRBD1 (6 bases). The CDR3 contains 15 residues. Trimming removed 7 bases at V and 0 bases at J, with 15 bases between. Germline V lookup: CDR1 MGHRA, CDR2 YSYEKL. Here the CDR3 DNA reads TGCGCCAGCACGGAGCGGGACACTACTAACTATGGCTACACCTTC. It codes for CASTERDTTNYGYTF.

The rearrangement uses TRBV7-2 and TRBJ1-3; tentatively, D is TRBD1 (6 bases). Trimming took off 6 bases at V and 2 bases at J, with 20 bases between the two ends. This CDR3 contains 17 residues. The V gene's germline CDR1 is SGHTA and CDR2 FQGNSA. Here the CDR3 DNA reads TGTGCCAGCAGTCGACGGGGGGCAGGTTTTACTGGAAACACCATATATTTT. This sequence encodes CASSRRGAGFTGNTIYF.

This chain links TRBV6-6 with TRBJ2-2; D gene uncertain. CDR1 MNHNY and CDR2 SVGAGI come from the germline V gene (reference sequence). Trimming cost V 1 base and J 7 bases, with 7 bases left between them. The CDR3 totals 13 residues. CDR3 in amino acids: CASSYLQFGELFF. In DNA, the CDR3 is TGTGCCAGCAGTTACTTACAGTTCGGGGAGCTGTTTTTT.

This clone has more than one count but fewer than ten. A read error may account for a junction end that differs from germline. This sequence joins TRBV5-1 and TRBJ1-2; 8 nucleotides align to TRBD1. CDR1 is SGHRS and CDR2 is YFSETQ in the germline V gene. The CDR3 is 14 residues long. The CDR3 DNA reads TGCGCCAGCAGCGACCCGACAGGGGACTATGGCTACCCCTTC. Amino acids: CASSDPTGDYGYPF.

A few counts support this clone. The V and J genes are TRBV5-4 and TRBJ2-7, with 12 positions matching TRBD2. CDR1 SGHNT and CDR2 YYREEE come from the germline V gene (reference sequence). CDR3 size: 15 residues. The V and J ends lost 4 bases and 0 bases, in that order; junction bases with no gene match: 2. The CDR3: CASSPGLAGSYEQYF. The CDR3 nucleotides are TGTGCCAGCAGCCCGGGACTAGCGGGCTCCTACGAGCAGTACTTC.

This clone was picked up a small number of times. The rearrangement uses TRBV5-1 and TRBJ1-2, with TRBD1 matching 11 bases. Germline V gives CDR1 SGHRS, CDR2 YFSETQ. The CDR3 totals 14 residues. Trimming removed 2 bases from V and 4 bases from J; junction bases left unmatched: 1. The CDR3 region has the DNA TGCGCCAGCAGCTTTGGACAGGGGGCCTATGGCTACACCTTC. It codes for CASSFGQGAYGYTF.

This chain joins TRBV6-6 and TRBJ2-1, with a weak D call TRBD2 (5 bases). The germline gives CDR1 MNHNY, CDR2 SVGAGI (reference sequence). The V and J ends lost 6 bases and 9 bases respectively, with 9 bases between them. There are 11 residues in the CDR3. Here the CDR3 DNA reads TGTGCCAGCAGCCTCCGGGGTGAGCAGTTCTTC. Amino acid sequence: CASSLRGEQFF.

The table lists this clone with a few counts. The gene calls are TRBV10-3 and TRBJ2-1, with 10 bases matching TRBD1. Germline loops: CDR1 ENHRY, CDR2 SYGVKD. The CDR3 is made up of 14 amino acids. V shed 5 bases and J 4 bases; nucleotides not matched to a gene: 2. The CDR3 region is CAISRQGAYNEQFF. CDR3 nucleotide sequence: TGTGCCATCAGTAGACAGGGGGCATACAATGAGCAGTTCTTC.

V usage is TRBV5-1 and J usage is TRBJ2-3, with 11 positions matching TRBD2. Unmatched junction bases numbered 3, after V lost 2 bases and J lost 1 base. This CDR3 spans 16 amino acids. The germline V gene has CDR1 SGHRS and CDR2 YFSETQ. The CDR3 sequence: CASSLNSGGGTDTQYF. The CDR3 DNA is TGCGCCAGCAGCTTAAATAGCGGGGGGGGCACAGATACGCAGTATTTT.

In this sample, this clone turned up a few times. The chain employs TRBV7-9 and TRBJ1-2; 9 bases are a match to TRBD1. The length of the CDR3 is 15 residues. Per the germline V gene, CDR1 is SEHNR and CDR2 is FQNEAQ (reference sequence). The trim removed 4 bases at V and 3 bases at J, leaving 6 bases unmatched. The CDR3 protein is CASSYAWTGDYGYTF. DNA for the CDR3: TGTGCCAGCAGCTACGCGTGGACAGGGGACTATGGCTACACCTTC. Filled out from reference TRBV7-9 and TRBJ1-2, the complete variable domain reads DTGVSQNPRHKITKRGQNVTFRCDPISEHNRLYWYRQTLGQGPEFLTYFQNEAQLEKSRLLSDRFSAERPKGSFSTLEIQRTEQGDSAMYLCASSYAWTGDYGYTFGSGTRLTVV.

The chain uses TRBV6-7 and TRBJ1-1, with 7 bases lining up with TRBD1. TRBV6-7 is an ORF for which the function is uncertain. J was trimmed by 0 bases and V by 2 bases; bases with no gene match: 15. CDR3 size: 19 residues. The CDR3 sequence: CASSYLLYDPTGMNTEAFF. In DNA form, the CDR3 reads TGTGCCAGCAGTTACCTCCTATACGATCCGACAGGGATGAACACTGAAGCTTTCTTT.